This T cell receptor (beta chain) was captured in a study of long-term antiretroviral therapy in people with HIV. Study context: The study's earliest collections predate the 2015 immediate-ART recommendation by about a decade. Study findings and constraints: Among HIV repertoires, CDR3 length ranges were narrower than those of controls.

The CDR3 consists of 15 residues. Germline CDR1 reads SGHRS; CDR2 reads YFSETQ. V was trimmed by 0 bases and J by 3 bases, leaving 11 bases between them. As concerns this clone: The antigen remains unidentified.

Runs used v3.0 of the immunoSEQ assay and were done at survey level. The data were produced by immunoSEQ multiplex PCR, yet TCRdb's version contains in-frame clones alone and is incomplete. The sample contains 25,000 to 30,000 clones, over 65% of which appear only once. The samples comprised roughly 1-11 million cryopreserved PBMC ahead of DNA extraction. Specimen: unsorted PBMCs, collected about 5 years after starting antiretroviral therapy. The chain joins TRBV5-1 to TRBJ2-3; either TRBD1 or TRBD2 may fit D (5 bases each). The sequence was collected from a man aged 35 to 55 with HIV. The CDR3: CASSLVGTGTDTQYF. The DNA for the CDR3 is TGCGCCAGCAGCTTGGTTGGGACGGGGACAGATACGCAGTATTTT.